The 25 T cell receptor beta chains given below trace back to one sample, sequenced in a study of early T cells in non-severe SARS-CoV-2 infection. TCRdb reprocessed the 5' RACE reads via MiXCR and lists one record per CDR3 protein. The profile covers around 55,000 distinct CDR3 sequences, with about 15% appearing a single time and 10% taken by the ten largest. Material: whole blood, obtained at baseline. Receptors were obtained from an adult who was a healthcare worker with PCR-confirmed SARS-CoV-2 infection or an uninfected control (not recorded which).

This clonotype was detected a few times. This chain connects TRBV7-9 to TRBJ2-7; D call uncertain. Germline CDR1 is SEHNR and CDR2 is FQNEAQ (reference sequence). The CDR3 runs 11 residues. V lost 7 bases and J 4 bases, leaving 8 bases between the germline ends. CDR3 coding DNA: TGTGCCAGCACCGGATCGTACGAGCAGTACTTC. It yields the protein CASTGSYEQYF.

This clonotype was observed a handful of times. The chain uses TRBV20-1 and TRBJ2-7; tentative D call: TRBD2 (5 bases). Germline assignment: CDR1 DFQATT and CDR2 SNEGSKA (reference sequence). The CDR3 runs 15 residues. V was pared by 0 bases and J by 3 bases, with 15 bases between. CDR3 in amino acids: CSARDYRTGNYEQYF. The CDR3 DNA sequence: TGCAGTGCTAGAGATTATCGGACTGGGAACTACGAGCAGTACTTC.

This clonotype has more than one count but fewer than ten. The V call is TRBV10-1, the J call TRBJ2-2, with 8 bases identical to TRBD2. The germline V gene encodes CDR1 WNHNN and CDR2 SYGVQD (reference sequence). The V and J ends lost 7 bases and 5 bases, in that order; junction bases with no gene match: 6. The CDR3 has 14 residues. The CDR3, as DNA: TGCGCCAGCACTGCGGGGGGCTGGACCGGGGAGCTGTTTTTT. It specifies CASTAGGWTGELFF.

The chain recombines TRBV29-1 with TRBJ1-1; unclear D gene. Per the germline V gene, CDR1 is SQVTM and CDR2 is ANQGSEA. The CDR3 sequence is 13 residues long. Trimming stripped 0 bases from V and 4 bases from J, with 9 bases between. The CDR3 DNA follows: TGCAGCGTTGAAGAGACCTTTGGCACTGAAGCTTTCTTT. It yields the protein CSVEETFGTEAFF.

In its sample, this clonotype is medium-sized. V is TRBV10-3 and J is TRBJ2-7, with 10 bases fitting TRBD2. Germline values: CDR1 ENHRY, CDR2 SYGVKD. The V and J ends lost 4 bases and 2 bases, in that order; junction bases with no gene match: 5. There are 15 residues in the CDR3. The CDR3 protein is CAISGLAGATYEQYF. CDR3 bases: TGTGCCATCAGTGGCCTAGCGGGGGCAACCTACGAGCAGTACTTC.

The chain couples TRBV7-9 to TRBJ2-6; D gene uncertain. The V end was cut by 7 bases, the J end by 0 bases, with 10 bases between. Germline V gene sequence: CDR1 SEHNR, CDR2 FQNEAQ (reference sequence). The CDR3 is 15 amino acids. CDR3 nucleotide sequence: TGTGCCAGCACCACAGATGCCTCTGGGGCCAACGTCCTGACTTTC. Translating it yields CASTTDASGANVLTF. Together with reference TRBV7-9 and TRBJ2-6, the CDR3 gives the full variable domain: DTGVSQNPRHKITKRGQNVTFRCDPISEHNRLYWYRQTLGQGPEFLTYFQNEAQLEKSRLLSDRFSAERPKGSFSTLEIQRTEQGDSAMYLCASTTDASGANVLTFGAGSRLTVL.

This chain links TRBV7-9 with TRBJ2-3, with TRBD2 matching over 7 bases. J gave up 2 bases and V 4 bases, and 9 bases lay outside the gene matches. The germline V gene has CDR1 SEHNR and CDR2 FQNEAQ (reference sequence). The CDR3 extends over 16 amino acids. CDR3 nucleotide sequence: TGTGCCAGCAGCTCGATGGGGAGGGGAGACACAGATACGCAGTATTTT. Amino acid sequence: CASSSMGRGDTDTQYF.

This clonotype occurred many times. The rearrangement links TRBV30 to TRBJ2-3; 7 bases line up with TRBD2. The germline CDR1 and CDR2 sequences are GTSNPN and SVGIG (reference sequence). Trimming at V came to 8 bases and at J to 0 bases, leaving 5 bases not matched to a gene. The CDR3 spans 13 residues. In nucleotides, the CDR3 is TGTGCCCGAGCGGGGCCTAGCACAGATACGCAGTATTTT. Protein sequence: CARAGPSTDTQYF. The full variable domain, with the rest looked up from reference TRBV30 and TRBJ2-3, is SQTIHQWPATLVQPVGSPLSLECTVEGTSNPNLYWYRQAAGRGLQLLFYSVGIGQISSEVPQNLSASRPQDRQFILSSKKLLLSDSGFYLCARAGPSTDTQYFGPGTRLTVL.

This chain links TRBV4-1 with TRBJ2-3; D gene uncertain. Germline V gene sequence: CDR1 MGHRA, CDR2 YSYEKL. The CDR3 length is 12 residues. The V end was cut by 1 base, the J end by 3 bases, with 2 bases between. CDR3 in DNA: TGCGCCAGCAGCCAAGTAACAGATACGCAGTATTTT. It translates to CASSQVTDTQYF.

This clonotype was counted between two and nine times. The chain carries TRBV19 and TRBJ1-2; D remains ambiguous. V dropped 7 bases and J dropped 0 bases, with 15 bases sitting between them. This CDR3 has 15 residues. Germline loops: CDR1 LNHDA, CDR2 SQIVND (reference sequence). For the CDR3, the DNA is TGTGCCAGTACCGAGACGGCCGCAGCTAACTATGGCTACACCTTC. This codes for CASTETAAANYGYTF.

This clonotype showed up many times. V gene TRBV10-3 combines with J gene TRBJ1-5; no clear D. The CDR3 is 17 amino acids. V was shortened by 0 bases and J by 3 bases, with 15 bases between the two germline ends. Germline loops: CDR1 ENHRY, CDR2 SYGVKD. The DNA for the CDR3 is TGTGCCATCAGTGAGTCTAGAGGGCCGGGAAACAATCAGCCCCAGCATTTT. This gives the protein CAISESRGPGNNQPQHF.

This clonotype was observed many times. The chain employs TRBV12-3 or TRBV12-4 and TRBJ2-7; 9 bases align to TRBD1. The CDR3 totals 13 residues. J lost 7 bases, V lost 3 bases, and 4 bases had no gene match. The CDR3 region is CASSLDRGREQYF. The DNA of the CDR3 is TGTGCCAGCAGTTTGGACAGGGGAAGGGAGCAGTACTTC.

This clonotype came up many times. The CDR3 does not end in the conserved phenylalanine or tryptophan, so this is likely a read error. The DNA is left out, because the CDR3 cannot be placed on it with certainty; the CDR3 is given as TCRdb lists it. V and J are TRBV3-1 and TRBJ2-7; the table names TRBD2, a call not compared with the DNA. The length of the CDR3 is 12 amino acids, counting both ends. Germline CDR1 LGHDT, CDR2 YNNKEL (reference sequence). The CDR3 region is CASSQGRGPTII.

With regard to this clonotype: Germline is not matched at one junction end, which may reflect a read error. CDR3: CATSAVWGPQGTQYF. CDR3 DNA sequence: TGTGCCACCAGCGCGGTATGGGGGCCTCAAGGGACCCAGTACTTC. V is TRBV15 and J is TRBJ2-5, with D possibly TRBD1 on 6 matching bases. The germline gives CDR1 LNHNV, CDR2 YYDKDF (reference sequence). There are 15 residues in the CDR3.

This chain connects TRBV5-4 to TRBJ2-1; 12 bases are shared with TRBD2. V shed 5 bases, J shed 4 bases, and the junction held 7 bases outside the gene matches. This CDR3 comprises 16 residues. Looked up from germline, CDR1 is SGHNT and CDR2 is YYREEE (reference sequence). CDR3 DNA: TGTGCCAGCAGTATGAGGACTAGCGGGGATTACAATGAGCAGTTCTTC. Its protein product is CASSMRTSGDYNEQFF.

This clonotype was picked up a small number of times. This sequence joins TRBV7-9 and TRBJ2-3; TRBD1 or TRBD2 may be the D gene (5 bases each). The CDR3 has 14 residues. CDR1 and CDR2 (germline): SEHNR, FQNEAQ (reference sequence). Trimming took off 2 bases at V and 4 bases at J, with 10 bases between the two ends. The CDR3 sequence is CASSLNRGADTQYF. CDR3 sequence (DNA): TGTGCCAGCAGCTTAAACCGAGGGGCAGATACGCAGTATTTT.

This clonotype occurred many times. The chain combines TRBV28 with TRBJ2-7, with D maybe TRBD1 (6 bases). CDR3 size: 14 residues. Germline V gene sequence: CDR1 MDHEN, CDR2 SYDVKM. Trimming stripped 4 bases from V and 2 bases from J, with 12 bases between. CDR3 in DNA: TGTGCCAGCAGTTCCCAGGGGACCCCCTACGAGCAGTACTTC. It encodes CASSSQGTPYEQYF.

CDR3 in amino acids: CASSPAGLNEKLFF. The CDR3 DNA follows: TGTGCCAGCAGCCCCGCGGGGCTCAATGAAAAACTGTTTTTT. The chain couples TRBV27 to TRBJ1-4; the D gene is possibly TRBD1 (5 bases). Germline V gene lookup returns CDR1 MNHEY and CDR2 SMNVEV (reference sequence). Trimming took 6 bases from V and 5 from J, leaving 13 bases between them. This CDR3 is built from 14 residues.

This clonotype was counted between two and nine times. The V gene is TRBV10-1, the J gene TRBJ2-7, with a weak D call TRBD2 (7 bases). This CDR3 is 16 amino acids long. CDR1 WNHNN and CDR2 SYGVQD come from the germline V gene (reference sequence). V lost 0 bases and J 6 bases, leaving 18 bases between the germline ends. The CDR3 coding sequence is TGCGCCAGCAGTGAGTCGAGGGGGGTTAGGGAGGGCGAGCAGTACTTC. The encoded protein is CASSESRGVREGEQYF.

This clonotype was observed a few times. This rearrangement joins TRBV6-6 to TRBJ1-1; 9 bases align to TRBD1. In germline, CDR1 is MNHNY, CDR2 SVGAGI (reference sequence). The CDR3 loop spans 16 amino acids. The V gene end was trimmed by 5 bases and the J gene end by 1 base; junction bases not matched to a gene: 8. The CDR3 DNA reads TGTGCCAGCAGTGCCTGGGACAGGGCCCAGAACACTGAAGCTTTCTTT. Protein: CASSAWDRAQNTEAFF.

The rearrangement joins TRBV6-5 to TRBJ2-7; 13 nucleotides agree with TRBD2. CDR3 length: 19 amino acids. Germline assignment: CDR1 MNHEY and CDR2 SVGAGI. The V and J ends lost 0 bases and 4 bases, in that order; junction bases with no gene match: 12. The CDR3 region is CASSYSWTSGSLSYYEQYF. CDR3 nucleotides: TGTGCCAGCAGTTACTCTTGGACTAGCGGGAGTTTGTCGTATTACGAGCAGTACTTC.

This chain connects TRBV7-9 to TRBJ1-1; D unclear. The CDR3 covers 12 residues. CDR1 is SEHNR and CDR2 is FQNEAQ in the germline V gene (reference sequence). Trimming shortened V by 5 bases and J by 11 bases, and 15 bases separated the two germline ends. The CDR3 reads CASSKTPPRAFF. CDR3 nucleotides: TGTGCCAGCAGCAAGACTCCTCCCAGGGCTTTCTTT.

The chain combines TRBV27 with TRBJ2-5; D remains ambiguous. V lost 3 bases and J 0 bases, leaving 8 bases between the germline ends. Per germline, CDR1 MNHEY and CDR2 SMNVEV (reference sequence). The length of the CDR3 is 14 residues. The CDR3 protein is CASSFSRNQETQYF. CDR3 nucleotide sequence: TGTGCCAGCAGTTTTTCCAGGAACCAAGAGACCCAGTACTTC.

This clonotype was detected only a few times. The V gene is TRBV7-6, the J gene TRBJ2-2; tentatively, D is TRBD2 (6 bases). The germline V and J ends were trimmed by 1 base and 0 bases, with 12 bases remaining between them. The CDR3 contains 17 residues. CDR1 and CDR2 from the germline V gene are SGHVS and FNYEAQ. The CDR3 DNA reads TGTGCCAGCAGCTTAGAAGCGGGCGCTACGAACACCGGGGAGCTGTTTTTT. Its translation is CASSLEAGATNTGELFF.

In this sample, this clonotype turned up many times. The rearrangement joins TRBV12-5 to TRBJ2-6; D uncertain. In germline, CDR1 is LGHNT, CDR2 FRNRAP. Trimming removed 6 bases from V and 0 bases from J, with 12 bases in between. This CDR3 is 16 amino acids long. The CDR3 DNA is TGTGCTAGTGGACGATCCCTACCCTCTGGGGCCAACGTCCTGACTTTC. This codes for CASGRSLPSGANVLTF.